This T cell receptor (beta chain) was obtained from a study of a mutant IDH1 vaccine in newly diagnosed glioma. Remarks on this clone: Its antigen is currently unknown.

Germline values: CDR1 PRHDT, CDR2 FYEKMQ (reference sequence). V lost 5 bases and J 9 bases, leaving 12 bases between the germline ends. The CDR3 has 12 residues. Profiled with immunoSEQ multiplex PCR; TCRdb holds only in-frame clones, not every one. The sample has roughly 40,000 clones, around 93% seen once. Time point reported: week 23, last vaccination. Each dose of the vaccine consisted of 300 ug of mutant IDH1 20-mer peptide, with topical imiquimod. This clonotype originated in a man aged 45-65 years with glioma. J is TRBJ2-3 and V is TRBV13; D gene unclear. Sequenced material: PBMCs, taken from a glioma patient whose treatment included an IDH1 peptide vaccine. CDR3 residues: CASSAIVETQYF. The CDR3 coding sequence is TGTGCCAGCAGCGCCATCGTCGAAACGCAGTATTTT.